The 9 T cell receptor beta chains given below trace back to one sample, sequenced in a study of Ad26.COV2.S vaccination and SARS-CoV-2 variants. The table came from immunoSEQ multiplex PCR; TCRdb's copy has only in-frame clones and leaves some out. The data hold more than 300,000 clones, with about nine tenths observed a single time. Noted treatment: roughly 18 received Ad26.COV2.S at low or high dose, single or two shots; about 5 received placebo; per-sample allocation not given. Sample collection was performed on day 63 after the first vaccine or placebo injection. The starting material was peripheral blood, obtained in a trial of Ad26.COV2.S vaccine versus placebo. Source of these receptors: a person aged 18-65 years who received the Ad26.COV2.S COVID-19 vaccine or a placebo.

This chain joins TRBV7-2 and TRBJ2-1; 9 nucleotides align to TRBD1. This CDR3 is 19 amino acids long. The V segment lost 4 bases and the J segment 2 bases; nucleotides outside the gene matches: 15. The germline V gene has CDR1 SGHTA and CDR2 FQGNSA. DNA for the CDR3: TGTGCCAGCAGCTCACAGGGGGCTAGGCGGGGAGTGCCCTACAATGAGCAGTTCTTC. Translating it yields CASSSQGARRGVPYNEQFF.

The V and J genes are TRBV19 and TRBJ2-2; perhaps TRBD1 as D (6 bases). Germline V lookup: CDR1 LNHDA, CDR2 SQIVND (reference sequence). This CDR3 is built from 14 residues. The V and J ends lost 9 bases and 2 bases respectively, with 13 bases between them. The CDR3 region is CASQQGYNTGELFF. Written as DNA, the CDR3 is TGTGCCAGCCAACAGGGATATAACACCGGGGAGCTGTTTTTT.

This rearrangement joins TRBV5-1 to TRBJ1-2, with D maybe TRBD1 (5 bases). Trimming shortened V by 1 base and J by 0 bases, and 16 bases separated the two germline ends. CDR3 length: 17 amino acids. Looked up from germline, CDR1 is SGHRS and CDR2 is YFSETQ. CDR3 region: CASSLKAPGSPNYGYTF. CDR3 coding DNA: TGCGCCAGCAGCTTGAAGGCCCCAGGGAGCCCTAACTATGGCTACACCTTC.

The chain joins TRBV21-1 to TRBJ1-6. TRBV21-1 is given as a pseudogene. The CDR3 contains 8 residues. CDR3 region: CARGSPHF. The CDR3, as DNA: TGTGCCAGGGGGTCCCCCCACTTT.

This sequence joins TRBV27 and TRBJ1-2; D is unresolved. CDR3 length: 13 amino acids. The V and J ends lost 8 bases and 5 bases respectively, with 15 bases between them. CDR1 MNHEY and CDR2 SMNVEV come from the germline V gene (reference sequence). CDR3 amino acids: CASGEWYEYGYTF. The CDR3 DNA reads as TGTGCCAGCGGGGAGTGGTATGAATATGGCTACACCTTC.

The chain combines TRBV7-2 with TRBJ2-7; D may be TRBD1 (6 bases). V shed 3 bases and J shed 5 bases, with 17 bases lying between them. The V gene's germline CDR1 is SGHTA and CDR2 FQGNSA. The CDR3 contains 15 residues. CDR3 protein: CASSFFGRGQNEQYF. CDR3 sequence (DNA): TGTGCCAGCAGCTTCTTCGGCAGGGGCCAGAACGAGCAGTACTTC.

J is TRBJ1-1 and V is TRBV7-2, with D unresolved. CDR1 SGHTA and CDR2 FQGNSA come from the germline V gene. Trimming stripped 5 bases from V and 11 bases from J, with 18 bases between. The CDR3 has 13 amino acids. CDR3 DNA sequence: TGTGCCAGCAGCATACTTTATACCTACTGGGCTTTCTTT. Translating it yields CASSILYTYWAFF. The full variable domain, completed using reference TRBV7-2 and TRBJ1-1, is GAGVSQSPSNKVTEKGKDVELRCDPISGHTALYWYRQSLGQGLEFLIYFQGNSAPDKSGLPSDRFSAERTGGSVSTLTIQRTQQEDSAVYLCASSILYTYWAFFGQGTRLTVV.

The chain joins TRBV6-6 to TRBJ2-5, with D unclear. V shed 4 bases and J shed 1 base, with 7 bases lying between them. CDR1 and CDR2 (germline): MNHNY, SVGAGI (reference sequence). This CDR3 region has 13 residues. The DNA of the CDR3 is TGTGCCAGCAGTTGGCAGGTCCAAGAGACCCAGTACTTC. This gives the protein CASSWQVQETQYF.

The CDR3 nucleotides are TGTGCCAGCAGTGACCGACAGGGGGCTCAAACTGAAGCTTTCTTT. This sequence encodes CASSDRQGAQTEAFF. V and J are TRBV6-2 or TRBV6-3 and TRBJ1-1, with 10 bases that match TRBD1. CDR3 length equals 15 residues. Germline CDR1 and CDR2: MNHEY and SVGEGT. The trim removed 5 bases at V and 5 bases at J, leaving 8 bases unmatched.